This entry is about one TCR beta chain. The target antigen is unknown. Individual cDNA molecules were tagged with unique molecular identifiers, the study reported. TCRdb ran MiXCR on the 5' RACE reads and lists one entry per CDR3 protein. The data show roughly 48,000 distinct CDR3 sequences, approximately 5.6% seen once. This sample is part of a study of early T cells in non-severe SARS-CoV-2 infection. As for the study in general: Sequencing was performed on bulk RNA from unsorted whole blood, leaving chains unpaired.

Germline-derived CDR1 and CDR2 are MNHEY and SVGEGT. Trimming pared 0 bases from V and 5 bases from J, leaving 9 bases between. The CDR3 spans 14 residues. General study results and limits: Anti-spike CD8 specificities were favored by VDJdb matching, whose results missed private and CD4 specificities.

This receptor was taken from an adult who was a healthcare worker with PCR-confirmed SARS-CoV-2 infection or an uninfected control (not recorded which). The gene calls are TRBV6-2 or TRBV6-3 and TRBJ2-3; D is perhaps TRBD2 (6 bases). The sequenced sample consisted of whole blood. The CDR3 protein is CASSYSGSKDTQYF. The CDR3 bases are TGTGCCAGCAGTTACTCCGGGAGTAAAGATACGCAGTATTTT.